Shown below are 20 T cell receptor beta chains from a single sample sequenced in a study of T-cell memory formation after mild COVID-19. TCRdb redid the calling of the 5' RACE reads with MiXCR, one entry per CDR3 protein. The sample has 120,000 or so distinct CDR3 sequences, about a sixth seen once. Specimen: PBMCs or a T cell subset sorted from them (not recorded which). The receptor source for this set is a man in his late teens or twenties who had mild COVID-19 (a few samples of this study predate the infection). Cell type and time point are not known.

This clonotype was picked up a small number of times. The CDR3 loop reads CASSTRSRNQPQHF. DNA for the CDR3: TGTGCCAGCAGTACCCGATCCCGCAATCAGCCCCAGCATTTT. This rearrangement joins TRBV12-3 or TRBV12-4 to TRBJ1-5; D not resolved. This CDR3 comprises 14 residues. V was cut by 5 bases and J by 2 bases, with 10 bases left in between.

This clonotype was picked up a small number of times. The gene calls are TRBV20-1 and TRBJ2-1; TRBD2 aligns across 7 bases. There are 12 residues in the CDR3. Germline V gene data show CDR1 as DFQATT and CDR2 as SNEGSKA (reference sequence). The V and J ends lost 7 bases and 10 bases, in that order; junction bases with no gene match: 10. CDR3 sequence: CSVTMGRDEQFF. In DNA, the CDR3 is TGCAGTGTTACCATGGGGAGGGACGAGCAGTTCTTC.

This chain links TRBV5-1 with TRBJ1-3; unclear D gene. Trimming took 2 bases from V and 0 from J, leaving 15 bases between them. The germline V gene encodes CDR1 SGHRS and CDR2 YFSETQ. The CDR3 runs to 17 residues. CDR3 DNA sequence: TGCGCCAGCAGCTTATCCCAGGTCTTTTCCTCTGGAAACACCATATATTTT. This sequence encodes CASSLSQVFSSGNTIYF.

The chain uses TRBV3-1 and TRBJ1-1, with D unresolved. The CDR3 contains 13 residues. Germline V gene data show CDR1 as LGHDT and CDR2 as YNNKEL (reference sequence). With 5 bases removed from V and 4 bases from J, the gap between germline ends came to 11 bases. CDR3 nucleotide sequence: TGTGCCAGCAGCTCCATAATGGGCACTGAAGCTTTCTTT. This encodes CASSSIMGTEAFF.

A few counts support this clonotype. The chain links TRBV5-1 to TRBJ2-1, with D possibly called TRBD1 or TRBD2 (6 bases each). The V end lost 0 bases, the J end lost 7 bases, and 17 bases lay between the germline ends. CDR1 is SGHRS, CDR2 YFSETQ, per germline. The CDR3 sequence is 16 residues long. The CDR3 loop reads CASSLDWGAEVNEQFF. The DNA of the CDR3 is TGCGCCAGCAGCTTGGATTGGGGGGCCGAGGTGAATGAGCAGTTCTTC.

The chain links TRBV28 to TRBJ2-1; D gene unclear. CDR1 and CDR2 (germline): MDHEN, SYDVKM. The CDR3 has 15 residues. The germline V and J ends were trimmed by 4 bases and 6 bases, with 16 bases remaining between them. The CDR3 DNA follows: TGTGCCAGCAGTTCGCCCCCGGTTGGCGTCAATGAGCAGTTCTTC. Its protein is CASSSPPVGVNEQFF.

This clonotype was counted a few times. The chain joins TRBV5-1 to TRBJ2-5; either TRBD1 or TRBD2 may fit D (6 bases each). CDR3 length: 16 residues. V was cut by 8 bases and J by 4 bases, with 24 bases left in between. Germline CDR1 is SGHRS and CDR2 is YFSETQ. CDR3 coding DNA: TGCGCCAGTTCTGGACGTGTACAGGGAGGTGGAGAGACCCAGTACTTC. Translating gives CASSGRVQGGGETQYF.

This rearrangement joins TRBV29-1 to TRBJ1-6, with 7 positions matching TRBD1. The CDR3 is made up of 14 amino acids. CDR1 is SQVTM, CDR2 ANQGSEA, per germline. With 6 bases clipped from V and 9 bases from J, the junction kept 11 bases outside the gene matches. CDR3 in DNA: TGCAGCGTCAAGGGGGCGCAGAGTGGTTCACCCCTCCACTTT. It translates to CSVKGAQSGSPLHF.

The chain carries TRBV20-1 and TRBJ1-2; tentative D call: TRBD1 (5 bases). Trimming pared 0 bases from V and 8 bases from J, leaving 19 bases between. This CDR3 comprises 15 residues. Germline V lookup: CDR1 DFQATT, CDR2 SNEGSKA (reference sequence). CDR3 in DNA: TGCAGTGCTAGAGATGTTTTAGGGGCTGTAGGAGGCTACACCTTC. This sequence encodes CSARDVLGAVGGYTF.

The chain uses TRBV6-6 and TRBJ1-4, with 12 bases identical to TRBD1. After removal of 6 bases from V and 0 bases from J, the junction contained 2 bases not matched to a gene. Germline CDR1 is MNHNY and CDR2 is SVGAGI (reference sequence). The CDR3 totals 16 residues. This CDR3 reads CASRGTGGATNEKLFF. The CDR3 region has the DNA TGTGCCAGCAGGGGGACAGGGGGCGCAACTAATGAAAAACTGTTTTTT.

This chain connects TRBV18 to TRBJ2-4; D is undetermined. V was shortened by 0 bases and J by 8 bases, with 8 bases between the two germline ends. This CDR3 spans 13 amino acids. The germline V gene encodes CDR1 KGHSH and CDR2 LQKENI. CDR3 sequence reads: CASSPPSIDIQYF. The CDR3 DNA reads TGTGCCAGCTCACCACCTAGCATTGACATTCAGTACTTC. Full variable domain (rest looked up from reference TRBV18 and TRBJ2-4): NAGVMQNPRHLVRRRGQEARLRCSPMKGHSHVYWYRQLPEEGLKFMVYLQKENIIDESGMPKERFSAEFPKEGPSILRIQQVVRGDSAAYFCASSPPSIDIQYFGAGTRLSVL.

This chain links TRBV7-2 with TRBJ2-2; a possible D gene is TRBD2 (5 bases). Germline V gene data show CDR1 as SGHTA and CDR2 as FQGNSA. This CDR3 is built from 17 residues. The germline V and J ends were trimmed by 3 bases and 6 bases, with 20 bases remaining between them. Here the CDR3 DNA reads TGTGCCAGCAGCTTGGAGGTGCTAGCTGGTAGGGCCGGGGAGCTGTTTTTT. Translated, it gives CASSLEVLAGRAGELFF.

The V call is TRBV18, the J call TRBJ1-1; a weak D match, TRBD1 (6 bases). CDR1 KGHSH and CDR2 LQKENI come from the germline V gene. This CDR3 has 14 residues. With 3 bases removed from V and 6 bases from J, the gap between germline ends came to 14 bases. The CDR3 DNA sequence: TGTGCCAGCTCACCCGGACAGTGGGTCCCTGAAGCTTTCTTT. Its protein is CASSPGQWVPEAFF.

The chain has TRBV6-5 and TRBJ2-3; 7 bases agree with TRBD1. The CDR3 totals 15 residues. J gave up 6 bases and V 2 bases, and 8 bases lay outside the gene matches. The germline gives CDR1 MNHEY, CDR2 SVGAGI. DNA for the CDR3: TGTGCCAGCAGTTACAGGGGGCGTCAGCTCGATACGCAGTATTTT. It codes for CASSYRGRQLDTQYF.

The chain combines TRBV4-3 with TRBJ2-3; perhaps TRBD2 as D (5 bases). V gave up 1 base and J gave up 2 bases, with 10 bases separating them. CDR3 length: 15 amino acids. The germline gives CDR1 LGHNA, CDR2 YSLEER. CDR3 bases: TGCGCCAGCAGCCAAGTGGGGAGCCCCACAGATACGCAGTATTTT. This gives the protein CASSQVGSPTDTQYF.

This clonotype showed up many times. This chain's CDR3 is CASSPSRGSLSQFF. CDR3 sequence (DNA): TGTGCCAGCAGCCCCAGCCGGGGGTCCCTCTCGCAGTTCTTC. The chain uses TRBV7-2 and TRBJ2-1; possibly TRBD2 for D (6 bases). The length of the CDR3 is 14 residues. Germline V gives CDR1 SGHTA, CDR2 FQGNSA. V was cut by 5 bases and J by 12 bases, with 20 bases left in between.

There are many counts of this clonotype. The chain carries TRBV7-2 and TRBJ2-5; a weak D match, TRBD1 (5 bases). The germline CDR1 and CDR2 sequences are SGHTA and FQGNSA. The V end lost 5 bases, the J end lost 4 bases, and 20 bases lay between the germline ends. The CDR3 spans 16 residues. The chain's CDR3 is CASSLPWAGMGETQYF. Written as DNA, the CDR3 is TGTGCCAGCAGCCTCCCCTGGGCAGGGATGGGAGAGACCCAGTACTTC.

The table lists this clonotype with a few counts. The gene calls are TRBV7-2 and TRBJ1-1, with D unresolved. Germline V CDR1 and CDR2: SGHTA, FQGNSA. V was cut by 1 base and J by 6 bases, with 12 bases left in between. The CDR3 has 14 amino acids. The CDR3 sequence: CASSLVGGPAEAFF. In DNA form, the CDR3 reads TGTGCCAGCAGCTTAGTTGGCGGTCCGGCTGAAGCTTTCTTT.

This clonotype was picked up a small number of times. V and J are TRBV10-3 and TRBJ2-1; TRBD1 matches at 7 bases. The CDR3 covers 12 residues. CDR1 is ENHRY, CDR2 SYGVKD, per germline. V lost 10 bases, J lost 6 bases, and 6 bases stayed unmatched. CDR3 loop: CANRGEGNEQFF. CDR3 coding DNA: TGTGCCAACAGGGGAGAGGGCAATGAGCAGTTCTTC.

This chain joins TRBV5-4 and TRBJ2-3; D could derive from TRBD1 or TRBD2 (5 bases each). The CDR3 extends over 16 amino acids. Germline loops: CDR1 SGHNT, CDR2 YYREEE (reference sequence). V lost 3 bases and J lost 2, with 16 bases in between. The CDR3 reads CASSSHDRGATDTQYF. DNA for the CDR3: TGTGCCAGCAGCTCACATGACAGAGGGGCCACAGATACGCAGTATTTT.